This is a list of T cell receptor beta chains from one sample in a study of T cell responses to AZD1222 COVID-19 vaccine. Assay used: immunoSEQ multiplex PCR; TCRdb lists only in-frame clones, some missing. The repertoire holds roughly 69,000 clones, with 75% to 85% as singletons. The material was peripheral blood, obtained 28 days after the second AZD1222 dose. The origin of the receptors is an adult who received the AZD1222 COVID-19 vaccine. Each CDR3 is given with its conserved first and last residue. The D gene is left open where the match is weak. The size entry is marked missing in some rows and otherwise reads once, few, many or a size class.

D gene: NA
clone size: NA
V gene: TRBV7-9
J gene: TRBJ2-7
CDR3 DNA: TGTGCCGGAGCCTCCGGGGACGGGTACTACGAGCAGTACTTC
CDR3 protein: CAGASGDGYYEQYF

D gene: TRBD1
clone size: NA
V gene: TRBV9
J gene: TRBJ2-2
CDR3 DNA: TGTGCCAGCAGCGTAGCGTCCGGGACAGTCACCGGGGAGCTGTTTTTT
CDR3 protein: CASSVASGTVTGELFF

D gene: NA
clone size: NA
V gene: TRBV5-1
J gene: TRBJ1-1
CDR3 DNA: TGCGCCAGCAGCCGGACTGTGAACACTGAAGCTTTCTTT
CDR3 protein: CASSRTVNTEAFF

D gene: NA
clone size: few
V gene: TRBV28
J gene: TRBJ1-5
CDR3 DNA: TGTGCCAGCAGTTTAATAGCAGGTATAAGCAATCAGCCCCAGCATTTT
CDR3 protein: CASSLIAGISNQPQHF

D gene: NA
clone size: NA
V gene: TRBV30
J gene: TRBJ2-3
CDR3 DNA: TGTGCCTGGAGTGTGGGGGTCAGGGATACGCAGTATTTT
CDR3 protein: CAWSVGVRDTQYF

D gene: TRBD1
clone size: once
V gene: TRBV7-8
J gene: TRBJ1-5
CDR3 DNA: TGTGCCAGCAGCTTTACATCGGGACAGGGAGGGCAGCCCCAGCATTTT
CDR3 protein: CASSFTSGQGGQPQHF

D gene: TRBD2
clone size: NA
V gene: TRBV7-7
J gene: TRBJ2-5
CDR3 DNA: TGTGCTAGCAGCCCCCCCGCGACTAGCGGGGGGGGAGAGACCCAGTACTTC
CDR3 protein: CASSPPATSGGGETQYF

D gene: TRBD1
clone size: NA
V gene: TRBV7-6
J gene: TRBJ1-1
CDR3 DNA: TGTGCCAGCAGCTTAGATGTATCGCAGGGGGGGTCGACTGAAGCTTTCTTT
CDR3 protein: CASSLDVSQGGSTEAFF

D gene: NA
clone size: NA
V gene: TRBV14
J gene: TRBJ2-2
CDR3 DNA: TGTGCCAGCAGCCAAGATAAGGGGGTCCGCACCGGGGAGCTGTTTTTT
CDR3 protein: CASSQDKGVRTGELFF

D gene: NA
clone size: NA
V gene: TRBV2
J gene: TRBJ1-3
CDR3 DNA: TGTGCCAGCGGGGGAGGGGGTTATGCTGGAAACACCATATATTTT
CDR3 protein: CASGGGGYAGNTIYF

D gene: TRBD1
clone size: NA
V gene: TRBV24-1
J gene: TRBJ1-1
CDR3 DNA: TGTGCCACCAAGGCCGGGACAGGGGTGCACACTGAAGCTTTCTTT
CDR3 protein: CATKAGTGVHTEAFF

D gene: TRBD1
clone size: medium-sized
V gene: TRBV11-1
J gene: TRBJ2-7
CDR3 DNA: TGTGCCAGAGGGCAGGGGGAATCGACCTACGAGCAGTACTTC
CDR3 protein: CARGQGESTYEQYF

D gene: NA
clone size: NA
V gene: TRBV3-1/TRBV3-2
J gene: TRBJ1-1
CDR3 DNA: TGTGCCAGCAGCTACCGGCGGGACACTGAAGCTTTCTTT
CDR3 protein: CASSYRRDTEAFF

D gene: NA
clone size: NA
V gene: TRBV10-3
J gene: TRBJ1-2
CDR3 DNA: TGTGCCATCAGTGCAGCCCTGGGGCAGGGCATTGGCTACACCTTC
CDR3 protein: CAISAALGQGIGYTF

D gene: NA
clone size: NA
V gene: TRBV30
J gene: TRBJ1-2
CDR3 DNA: TGTGCCTGGAGTGTATCTCAGGGTGGCTACACCTTC
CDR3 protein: CAWSVSQGGYTF

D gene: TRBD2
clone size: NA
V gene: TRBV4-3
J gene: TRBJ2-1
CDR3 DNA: TGCGCCAGCAGCCAACATGGAGCGGGGGGGCTGAATGAGCAGTTCTTC
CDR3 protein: CASSQHGAGGLNEQFF

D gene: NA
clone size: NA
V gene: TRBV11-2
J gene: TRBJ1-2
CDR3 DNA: TGTGCCAGCAGTCCCATGTTCTCCTATGGCTACACCTTC
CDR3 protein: CASSPMFSYGYTF